The 22 T cell receptor beta chains below all came from one sample that was sequenced in a study of blood T cell repertoires in COVID-19 (dated by TCRdb to about 2020). Receptor libraries were prepared by the immunoSEQ multiplex PCR assay. Imported from immuneACCESS, the table was reduced by TCRdb to in-frame sequences with V and J called. These copies leave out some clones; in studies compared against another copy, an unresolved V gene accounts for under half, and the cause of the remainder is not known. This sample is represented by some 230,000 clones; about 86% of them were singletons. Jointly, the top ten make up approximately 1.3% of the sample. The sample consisted of PBMCs or T cells enriched from blood (not recorded which). The receptor source for this set is a woman between 35 and 50 years old with acute COVID-19.

The gene calls are TRBV10-1 and TRBJ2-3; maybe TRBD2 (5 bases). The length of the CDR3 is 15 residues. The V end lost 2 bases, the J end lost 3 bases, and 12 bases lay between the germline ends. From germline, CDR1 is WNHNN and CDR2 SYGVQD (reference sequence). The DNA of the CDR3 is TGCGCCAGCAGTGAGAACCCGGGAAGGACAGATACGCAGTATTTT. Amino acids: CASSENPGRTDTQYF.

The chain employs TRBV30 and TRBJ1-3, with a weak D call TRBD1 (5 bases). Germline loops: CDR1 GTSNPN, CDR2 SVGIG (reference sequence). The CDR3 covers 12 residues. V was shortened by 5 bases and J by 3 bases, with 8 bases between the two germline ends. CDR3 nucleotides: TGTGCCTGGCGGGACTTTGGAAACACCATATATTTT. It codes for CAWRDFGNTIYF.

There are a few counts of this clone. An end of the junction does not agree with germline; a read error may underlie this. The CDR3 DNA follows: TGTGCCAGCAGCCCCCTCACAGGGGGTAATCAAAAACTGTTTTTT. It yields the protein CASSPLTGGNQKLFF. The rearrangement links TRBV11-2 to TRBJ1-4; 8 bases map to TRBD1. Germline V lookup: CDR1 SGHAT, CDR2 FQNNGV. The CDR3 sequence is 15 residues long.

This chain links TRBV5-1 with TRBJ2-1, with D hard to call. Germline CDR1 and CDR2: SGHRS and YFSETQ. With 0 bases removed from V and 0 bases from J, the gap between germline ends came to 7 bases. CDR3 size: 15 residues. CDR3 loop: CASSLDLSSYNEQFF. CDR3 DNA sequence: TGCGCCAGCAGCTTGGATTTGAGCTCCTACAATGAGCAGTTCTTC. The whole variable domain, remainder taken from reference TRBV5-1 and TRBJ2-1, is KAGVTQTPRYLIKTRGQQVTLSCSPISGHRSVSWYQQTPGQGLQFLFEYFSETQRNKGNFPGRFSGRQFSNSRSEMNVSTLELGDSALYLCASSLDLSSYNEQFFGPGTRLTVL.

The table lists this clone with a few counts. The J gene is TRBJ2-2, the V gene TRBV24-1, with unresolved D. Germline values: CDR1 KGHDR, CDR2 SFDVKD. Trimming removed 5 bases at V and 5 bases at J, with 8 bases between. The CDR3 has 13 residues. The CDR3 loop is CATSGYNTGELFF. The CDR3 DNA sequence: TGTGCCACCAGTGGTTACAATACCGGGGAGCTGTTTTTT.

In its sample, this clone was seen a few times. The CDR3 region is CASSFSDRGAFF. CDR3 in DNA: TGTGCCAGCAGTTTTTCGGACAGGGGAGCTTTCTTT. The chain uses TRBV28 and TRBJ1-1; 9 bases map to TRBD1. Trimming at V came to 3 bases and at J to 10 bases, leaving 3 bases not matched to a gene. The CDR3 contains 12 residues. Germline values: CDR1 MDHEN, CDR2 SYDVKM.

This clone was seen a handful of times. The chain combines TRBV2 with TRBJ2-7; weak D call: TRBD1 (6 bases). V dropped 10 bases and J dropped 0 bases, with 10 bases sitting between them. Germline V gene lookup returns CDR1 SNHLY and CDR2 FYNNEI. This CDR3 is 12 amino acids long. The CDR3 DNA is TGTGCCATACGGGACATCTCCTACGAGCAGTACTTC. Translating it yields CAIRDISYEQYF.

The chain has TRBV4-3 and TRBJ2-1; 11 bases are a match to TRBD2. The CDR3 runs 19 residues. Trimming at V came to 3 bases and at J to 0 bases, leaving 10 bases not matched to a gene. CDR1 and CDR2 from the germline V gene are LGHNA and YSLEER. The CDR3 DNA follows: TGCGCCAGCAGCCAGGATTGGACTAGCGGGTCGAGCTCCTACAATGAGCAGTTCTTC. Translation: CASSQDWTSGSSSYNEQFF.

V usage is TRBV7-2 and J usage is TRBJ2-1; 13 bases map to TRBD2. The CDR3 is 16 amino acids. V shed 5 bases, J shed 4 bases, and the junction held 5 bases outside the gene matches. Germline V gene lookup returns CDR1 SGHTA and CDR2 FQGNSA. The CDR3 region is CASSVTSGGVYNEQFF. In DNA, the CDR3 is TGTGCCAGCAGCGTCACTAGCGGGGGGGTTTACAATGAGCAGTTCTTC.

This chain links TRBV2 with TRBJ1-3, with TRBD1 as a possible D gene (6 bases). This CDR3 is built from 15 residues. Germline-derived CDR1 and CDR2 are SNHLY and FYNNEI. The V end lost 1 base, the J end lost 0 bases, and 7 bases lay between the germline ends. CDR3 coding DNA: TGTGCCAGCAGTGAAGGACAGGTCTCTGGAAACACCATATATTTT. Protein: CASSEGQVSGNTIYF.

The chain employs TRBV7-2 and TRBJ1-1; D is unclear. Trimming cost V 1 base and J 3 bases, with 15 bases left between them. This CDR3 is 16 amino acids long. CDR1 and CDR2 from the germline V gene are SGHTA and FQGNSA. In DNA, the CDR3 is TGTGCCAGCAGCTTAGGTTTAGGGAGTGGGGACACTGAAGCTTTCTTT. This codes for CASSLGLGSGDTEAFF.

The genes are TRBV5-4 and TRBJ2-7, with 11 nucleotides matching TRBD2. Germline CDR1 reads SGHNT; CDR2 reads YYREEE (reference sequence). J was trimmed by 3 bases and V by 0 bases; bases with no gene match: 2. The CDR3 sequence is 15 residues long. This chain's CDR3 is CASSLGLAGIYEQYF. CDR3 coding DNA: TGTGCCAGCAGCTTGGGACTAGCGGGAATCTACGAGCAGTACTTC.

The J gene is TRBJ1-6, the V gene TRBV9; a weak D match, TRBD1 (5 bases). In germline, CDR1 is SGDLS, CDR2 YYNGEE. With 0 bases removed from V and 9 bases from J, the gap between germline ends came to 7 bases. The CDR3 has 13 amino acids. CDR3 sequence: CASSVGGVSPLHF. The CDR3 bases are TGTGCCAGCAGCGTAGGGGGGGTTTCACCCCTCCACTTT.

V usage is TRBV19 and J usage is TRBJ2-2; a weak D match, TRBD1 (6 bases). The CDR3 has 17 amino acids. V was shortened by 5 bases and J by 0 bases, with 16 bases between the two germline ends. Germline CDR1 reads LNHDA; CDR2 reads SQIVND (reference sequence). CDR3 coding DNA: TGTGCCAGTAGTGCTGGGACAACGTTAACGAACACCGGGGAGCTGTTTTTT. This codes for CASSAGTTLTNTGELFF.

The J gene is TRBJ2-3, the V gene TRBV7-3; TRBD2 matches at 8 bases. The ends lost 5 bases at V and 1 base at J; junction bases unmatched: 2. The CDR3 loop spans 14 amino acids. Germline loops: CDR1 SGHTA, CDR2 FQGTGA. CDR3 coding DNA: TGTGCCAGCAGCCCGCGGGGGGGCACAGATACGCAGTATTTT. It translates to CASSPRGGTDTQYF.

The chain is built from TRBV7-4 and TRBJ2-4, with 10 bases aligning to TRBD2. This CDR3 spans 19 amino acids. V trimming: 5 bases; J trimming: 1 base; junction bases outside the gene matches: 14. CDR1 SGHVT and CDR2 SQSDAQ come from the germline V gene. The CDR3 DNA follows: TGTGCCAGCAGCCCTGGAGAAGCGGGAGGGAGGTTGGCCAAAAACATTCAGTACTTC. Translating it yields CASSPGEAGGRLAKNIQYF.

This clone turned up a few times. The CDR3 DNA sequence: TGTGCTTCCCAGGAGGGGGCCAATTCACCCCTCCACTTT. This sequence encodes CASQEGANSPLHF. The V gene is TRBV18, the J gene TRBJ1-6; 7 bases map to TRBD1. Germline-derived CDR1 and CDR2 are KGHSH and LQKENI. This CDR3 is 13 amino acids long.

J is TRBJ1-2 and V is TRBV4-1; D not certain. CDR1 is MGHRA, CDR2 YSYEKL, per germline. The CDR3 extends over 14 amino acids. V was shortened by 6 bases and J by 7 bases, with 18 bases between the two germline ends. The CDR3 bases are TGCGCCAGCAGTCCCCTCGGACTGGAGGGTGGCTACACCTTC. It is translated as CASSPLGLEGGYTF.

This chain joins TRBV7-9 and TRBJ2-3; the D gene is possibly TRBD2 (5 bases). The V end was cut by 5 bases, the J end by 2 bases, with 8 bases between. CDR3 length: 13 residues. Per the germline V gene, CDR1 is SEHNR and CDR2 is FQNEAQ (reference sequence). In DNA form, the CDR3 reads TGTGCCAGCAGCCCCGGGGACACAGATACGCAGTATTTT. Translating gives CASSPGDTDTQYF.

This clone was seen a handful of times. The V call is TRBV3-1 (or the pseudogene TRBV3-2), the J call TRBJ2-7, with a tentative D call TRBD2 (5 bases). The CDR3 is 15 amino acids. The V end lost 4 bases, the J end lost 0 bases, and 13 bases lay between the germline ends. The germline gives CDR1 LGHDT, CDR2 YNNKEL (reference sequence). CDR3 region: CASSPEGLSSYEQYF. The CDR3 coding sequence is TGTGCCAGCAGCCCAGAAGGACTTAGCTCCTACGAGCAGTACTTC.

The chain has TRBV28 and TRBJ2-3; D remains ambiguous. This CDR3 comprises 13 residues. The V end lost 3 bases, the J end lost 5 bases, and 9 bases lay between the germline ends. The V gene's germline CDR1 is MDHEN and CDR2 SYDVKM. The CDR3 protein is CASSFSFLDTQYF. As DNA, the CDR3 is TGTGCCAGCAGTTTCTCCTTTTTAGATACGCAGTATTTT. Full variable domain (remainder filled in from reference TRBV28 and TRBJ2-3): DVKVTQSSRYLVKRTGEKVFLECVQDMDHENMFWYRQDPGLGLRLIYFSYDVKMKEKGDIPEGYSVSREKKERFSLILESASTNQTSMYLCASSFSFLDTQYFGPGTRLTVL.

This clone was observed once. The chain employs TRBV6-5 and TRBJ1-2, with D unclear. This CDR3 spans 12 amino acids. Germline-derived CDR1 and CDR2 are MNHEY and SVGAGI. Between the trimmed V and J ends, which lost 4 bases and 7 bases, there was a span of 10 bases. The CDR3 DNA sequence: TGTGCCAGCAGTTCCCGACATGGTGGCTACACCTTC. This gives the protein CASSSRHGGYTF.